These 2 T cell receptor beta chains share one sample of origin, sequenced in a study of T cell therapy after organ transplantation. Method: immunoSEQ multiplex PCR; TCRdb's copy keeps in-frame clones and lacks some. Of nearly 20,000 clones in the sample, about four fifths were seen once. For these TCRs, the target antigens are not known. Time point here: 4-8 weeks after completion of therapy. Sequencing was performed on CD8+ T cells from blood, taken after autologous CMV-specific T cell therapy. The receptors derive from a human patient who had received a solid organ transplant and had CMV disease. Some T cells may be the graft donor's.

The chain employs TRBV30 and TRBJ2-7; 8 bases align to TRBD1. V dropped 3 bases and J dropped 4; count of bases not matched to a gene: 5. Germline V gene sequence: CDR1 GTSNPN, CDR2 SVGIG (reference sequence). CDR3 length equals 13 residues. The CDR3 protein is CAWSRGLEYEQYF. The CDR3 bases are TGTGCCTGGAGCAGGGGGCTAGAGTACGAGCAGTACTTC.

This clone was observed once. This rearrangement joins TRBV27 to TRBJ2-7; 9 bases agree with TRBD1. There are 16 residues in the CDR3. Germline V lookup: CDR1 MNHEY, CDR2 SMNVEV (reference sequence). The V gene end was trimmed by 6 bases and the J gene end by 0 bases; junction bases not matched to a gene: 9. The CDR3 DNA reads as TGTGCCAGCAGCCCCGTTGGACAGGGGAGCTCCTACGAGCAGTACTTC. Translation gives CASSPVGQGSSYEQYF.